This TCR beta chain is drawn from a study of T cells in Graves' hyperthyroidism and ophthalmopathy (dated by TCRdb to between 2017 and 2020). Background on the whole study: Peripheral blood samples were taken at initial diagnosis, before any treatment was given. A discovery cohort of fewer than 110 patients, roughly 43 with Graves' ophthalmopathy and fewer than 65 with stable Graves' hyperthyroidism, was used to find distinguishing TCR V-J signatures. Prospective prediction of ophthalmopathy was tested in an independent validation cohort of fewer than 20 hyperthyroidism patients and around 16 patients who later progressed to ophthalmopathy. The 100 discovery patients were randomly split 7:3 into training and test sets. The study also compared thyroid tissue and blood T-cell repertoires from roughly six Graves' hyperthyroidism patients. After sampling, hyperthyroidism patients received methimazole starting at 30 mg daily, and ophthalmopathy patients received high-dose intravenous methylprednisolone. According to the paper, TCR Vbeta CDR3 sequencing was carried out on more than 120 peripheral blood samples, which came from 40 to 45 ophthalmopathy, under 80 hyperthyroidism and about 17 progressor patients.

Ophthalmopathy patients had moderately to severely active disease, with a Clinical Activity Score of 3 or more, a NOSPECS grade of 4 or more, and a disease duration of less than 3 months. The study excluded patients with uncontrolled infections, other autoimmune diseases, pregnancy or lactation. Diagnoses relied on clinical symptoms, serum thyroxine and TRAb, thyroid ultrasound and orbital computed tomography. PBMCs were separated from roughly 9.3 ml of fresh peripheral blood using Ficoll-Paque density gradient centrifugation. Total RNA was extracted using Trizol reagent, and RNA quality was assessed on an Agilent 2100 Bioanalyzer. TCR beta CDR3 regions were amplified from RNA transcripts. The first round of RT-PCR for the TCR CDR3 was performed with the HTBI primer set and the Qiagen OneStep RT-PCR kit. A second multiplex PCR round built the libraries, followed by size selection and purification. Libraries were sequenced paired-end with 100 bp reads on an Illumina HiSeq2000. The paper's processing steps were these. SOAPnuke was used to process the raw data, throwing out any read that contained adapters or uncalled bases, had a mean Phred below 15, or lacked an exact constant-primer or identifier match. COPE v1.2.5 was used to merge high-quality paired reads, and clonotypes were defined as unique nucleotide sequences. Clonotypes were aligned to IMGT TRBV, TRBD and TRBJ reference segments using MiTCR v1.1. The analysis was restricted to V-J combinations with a frequency above 0.0001, which together covered 99% to 99.2% of the repertoires. A TCS score was defined as the ratio between F50 (clonal expansion) and ExV (chaos), using BLOSUM62-based TCRdist between CDR3 peptides within each V-J. Welch's t-statistics and random forest reduced 450 to 600 V-J features to under 15, which were used in a naive Bayes classifier (R e1071). The public reads were reanalyzed by TCRdb: fastp trimming at Q25, MiXCR alignment, in-frame beta chains only. Each record represents a unique CDR3 protein, reported with the most common genes and DNA among its rows. The V and J calls follow TCRdb's processing rather than the paper's. The sample table lists 300,000 to 450,000 distinct CDR3 sequences, roughly 15% of them with a count of one. Together, the top ten hold around 19% of the sample.

What the work shows at the level of the full study, not this receptor alone: Sample size was not statistically predetermined, and investigators were not blinded to group allocation. In validation, the model predicted progression to ophthalmopathy with approximately 71% sensitivity and 72% to 85% specificity, a median of approximately 6.7 months before onset. Blood samples also contained most of the expanded thyroid clonotypes (frequency above 0.001), which suggests that blood repertoires may reflect thyroid immune responses. A model built on a 13 V-J signature distinguished ophthalmopathy from stable hyperthyroidism, reaching about 88% sensitivity and approximately 81% specificity in cross-validation and 80%/75% in testing.

This clonotype was recorded at least ten times. This receptor's antigen is unknown. Base qualities were left out, and no much larger clone turns up one base away. Reading from cysteine to phenylalanine, the CDR3 counts 16 amino acids. The retained sequence is limited to the CDR3, 48 bases, with the frame set at the first base. V is trimmed back by 4 bases and J by 2 bases, and the junction contains 9 bases that no gene match accounts for. Via the germline V gene, CDR1 is MNHNS and CDR2 SASEGT. The sequenced material came from blood. The sequence joins TRBV6-1 to TRBJ2-5, and 8 bases in between align with TRBD2. The TCR sequence derives from a woman between 25 and 40 years old with Graves' ophthalmopathy. The bases read TGTGCCAGCAGTGGAGGCTTTACGGGGGGGCAAGAGACCCAGTACTTC. Translated, it gives CASSGGFTGGQETQYF.